This record covers a single T cell receptor beta chain. The antigen is unknown. The source of the sample is a study of blood T cells in healthy people across ages. Overall study findings and caveats: Unsorted PBMCs prevented conclusive naive versus antigen-experienced comparison.

A J-beta primer mix and a sample-barcoded 5' primer were used in a second PCR of roughly 6 to 11 cycles. Each CDR3 protein is one row after TCRdb ran MiXCR on the 5' RACE reads. The sample includes around 1,000,000 distinct CDR3 sequences, about 23% of them seen just once. This CDR3 comprises 14 residues. The germline CDR1 and CDR2 sequences are DFQATT and SNEGSKA (reference sequence). The same data also contributed to another study, on T cells of mothers and their children. That work adds: In this cohort, donors were three healthy Caucasian mothers plus their six children. Each mother gave over 9.5 million TCR beta CDR3 reads; each child, about 3 million.

The specimen sequenced was blood. The chain recombines TRBV20-1 with TRBJ2-5; 9 bases fit TRBD1. Near its end, the DNA agrees better with TRBJ2-1, so the J call may be wrong. The clonotype was recovered from a girl aged 2-10 years in good health. CDR3 residues: CSATGQGRHNEQFF. CDR3 nucleotides: TGCAGTGCAACTGGACAGGGGAGACACAATGAGCAGTTCTTC.